This T cell receptor beta chain was identified in a study of PD-L1 blockade in urothelial cancer. The overall study: At 3 weeks after treatment start (second dose) and again at 6 weeks, blood was analyzed.

The CDR3 runs 13 residues. The trim removed 4 bases at V and 8 bases at J, leaving 5 bases unmatched. Germline V gene sequence: CDR1 SGHTA, CDR2 FQGNSA. Assay used: immunoSEQ multiplex PCR; TCRdb lists only in-frame clones, some missing. The sample includes about 130,000 clones, about 84% of them seen just once. Described time point: peripheral blood 6 weeks after treatment start. Pretreatment and on-treatment blood mononuclear cell samples were taken, totaling between 1 and 8 time points per patient. This chain joins TRBV7-2 and TRBJ2-7; TRBD1 matches 10 bases. The TCR originated in a man aged 50 to 60 with urothelial cancer. Source: PBMCs, taken around atezolizumab (anti-PD-L1) treatment. The CDR3 sequence: CASSSPGQGKQYF. CDR3 sequence (DNA): TGTGCCAGCAGCTCGCCGGGACAGGGGAAGCAGTACTTC.